Presented here are 16 T cell receptor beta chains from one specimen sequenced in a study of T cells in Graves' hyperthyroidism and ophthalmopathy. TCR beta CDR3 region amplification was performed from RNA transcripts. Carried out on the TCR CDR3, a first-round RT-PCR used the HTBI primer set. TCRdb re-called the multiplex PCR reads with MiXCR, one entry per CDR3 protein. The sample shows hundreds of thousands of distinct CDR3 sequences, just under 45% of them seen only once. What was sequenced was peripheral blood or thyroid tissue (not recorded which). All receptors come from an adult man with Graves' disease, either hyperthyroidism or ophthalmopathy (not recorded which).

The V gene is TRBV10-3, the J gene TRBJ2-7, with D hard to call. Germline values: CDR1 ENHRY, CDR2 SYGVKD. There are 14 residues in the CDR3. The V end lost 5 bases, the J end lost 1 base, and 12 bases lay between the germline ends. For the CDR3, the DNA is TGTGCCATCAGTCCGTACAAGTTTTCCTACGAGCAGTACTTC. Translating it yields CAISPYKFSYEQYF.

This chain connects TRBV19 to TRBJ2-2, with 8 bases matching TRBD1. J gave up 6 bases and V 5 bases, and 8 bases lay outside the gene matches. The CDR3 runs to 15 residues. The germline V gene encodes CDR1 LNHDA and CDR2 SQIVND (reference sequence). CDR3 amino acids: CASSPQGAFAGELFF. The CDR3 nucleotides read TGTGCCAGTAGTCCGCAGGGGGCGTTTGCCGGGGAGCTGTTTTTT.

This clonotype was detected many times. The rearrangement links TRBV15 to TRBJ1-5; 7 bases align to TRBD1. V lost 3 bases, J lost 1 base, and 3 bases stayed unmatched. Germline CDR1 is LNHNV and CDR2 is YYDKDF (reference sequence). The CDR3 extends over 15 amino acids. CDR3 DNA: TGTGCCACCAGCAGGACAGGGATGAGCAATCAGCCCCAGCATTTT. Its protein product is CATSRTGMSNQPQHF. Complete variable domain (other parts from reference TRBV15 and TRBJ1-5): DAMVIQNPRYQVTQFGKPVTLSCSQTLNHNVMYWYQQKSSQAPKLLFHYYDKDFNNEADTPDNFQSRRPNTSFCFLDIRSPGLGDTAMYLCATSRTGMSNQPQHFGDGTRLSIL.

V is TRBV9 and J is TRBJ2-5; 7 bases fit TRBD2. This CDR3 is built from 16 residues. CDR1 and CDR2 (germline): SGDLS, YYNGEE. V lost 0 bases to trimming and J lost 1 base; unmatched junction nucleotides: 6. Written as DNA, the CDR3 is TGTGCCAGCAGCGTAGTCCAGGGCGGGGGCCAAGAGACCCAGTACTTC. Translated, it gives CASSVVQGGGQETQYF.

Worth noting for this clonotype: This could be a read error, since a much larger clone is one nucleotide away. V and J are TRBV16 and TRBJ2-7; TRBD2 matches 11 bases. CDR1 is KGHSY and CDR2 is FQNENV in the germline V gene. CDR3 length equals 15 residues. Here the CDR3 DNA reads TGTGCCAGCGGCCAATCCGGACTAGCGGGTGGCGAGCAGTACTTC. Amino acid sequence: CASGQSGLAGGEQYF. Full variable domain (rest looked up from reference TRBV16 and TRBJ2-7): GEEVAQTPKHLVRGEGQKAKLYCAPIKGHSYVFWYQQVLKNEFKFLISFQNENVFDETGMPKERFSAKCLPNSPCSLEIQATKLEDSAVYFCASGQSGLAGGEQYFGPGTRLTVT.

Points on this clonotype: An end of the junction differs from the germline gene, which may be a read error. The gene calls are TRBV7-9 and TRBJ2-6; possible D gene TRBD2, 6 bases. The CDR3 length is 13 residues. The germline V gene encodes CDR1 SEHNR and CDR2 FQNEAQ (reference sequence). CDR3 region: CASSQDGGYTEAF. The CDR3 DNA reads as TGTGCCAGCAGCCAAGACGGAGGGTACACTGAAGCTTTC.

Many counts were recorded for this clonotype. This chain uses TRBV7-9 with TRBJ1-1; tentative D call: TRBD1 (5 bases). V gave up 5 bases and J gave up 3 bases, with 13 bases separating them. The CDR3 is made up of 14 amino acids. CDR1 and CDR2 (germline): SEHNR, FQNEAQ (reference sequence). Written as DNA, the CDR3 is TGTGCCAGCAGCCCCAGGGTTGGGGACACTGAAGCTTTCTTT. Its protein product is CASSPRVGDTEAFF.

This clonotype was seen at least ten times. J is TRBJ2-5 and V is TRBV24-1; perhaps TRBD1 as D (6 bases). CDR1 and CDR2 from the germline V gene are KGHDR and SFDVKD. The CDR3 extends over 15 amino acids. Trimming pared 0 bases from V and 4 bases from J, leaving 11 bases between. In nucleotides, the CDR3 is TGTGCCACCAGTGATTTGCAAACAGGGAGAGAGACCCAGTACTTC. Protein sequence: CATSDLQTGRETQYF.

This clonotype was observed a handful of times. The chain carries TRBV19 and TRBJ2-5, with 9 bases that match TRBD2. Looked up from germline, CDR1 is LNHDA and CDR2 is SQIVND (reference sequence). V was pared by 8 bases and J by 3 bases, with 10 bases of the junction left unmatched. The CDR3 totals 15 residues. Written as DNA, the CDR3 is TGTGCCAGTTCACCCTGGACTAGCGCTGAAGAGACCCAGTACTTC. This encodes CASSPWTSAEETQYF.

The chain is built from TRBV7-9 and TRBJ1-1; D possibly corresponds to TRBD1 (6 bases). Germline CDR1 and CDR2: SEHNR and FQNEAQ (reference sequence). V lost 3 bases and J lost 0, with 14 bases in between. This CDR3 is built from 16 residues. CDR3 DNA: TGTGCCAGCAGCTTTTGGGGGGCAAAGATGAACACTGAAGCTTTCTTT. It translates to CASSFWGAKMNTEAFF.

Ten or more counts support this clonotype. The chain combines TRBV5-1 with TRBJ1-1; D is perhaps TRBD1 (5 bases). V was clipped by 4 bases and J by 2 bases, with 15 bases between them. The germline CDR1 and CDR2 sequences are SGHRS and YFSETQ. The CDR3 is made up of 15 amino acids. The CDR3 sequence is CASSPSRTPNTEAFF. The CDR3 nucleotides read TGCGCCAGCAGCCCCAGTCGGACACCAAACACTGAAGCTTTCTTT.

The V and J genes are TRBV11-2 and TRBJ1-5; D is unclear. CDR1 is SGHAT and CDR2 is FQNNGV in the germline V gene. The CDR3 contains 11 residues. V dropped 4 bases and J dropped 7 bases, with 5 bases sitting between them. CDR3 in DNA: TGTGCCAGCAGCTACCGACAGCCCCAGCATTTT. It encodes CASSYRQPQHF.

In this sample, this clonotype turned up a few times. One end of the junction is discordant with germline, which a read error may explain. The chain carries TRBV5-1 and TRBJ2-7; D tentatively reads TRBD1 or TRBD2 (6 bases each). In germline, CDR1 is SGHRS, CDR2 YFSETQ. The CDR3 covers 14 residues. This CDR3 is CASSLVQGGNEQYF. CDR3 coding DNA: TGTGCCAGCAGCTTGGTACAGGGAGGAAACGAGCAGTACTTC.

This clonotype was counted only a few times. The rearrangement uses TRBV7-2 and TRBJ1-4; no definite D call. V was shortened by 4 bases and J by 2 bases, with 11 bases between the two germline ends. This CDR3 is 15 amino acids long. CDR1 and CDR2 (germline): SGHTA, FQGNSA. CDR3: CASSWKLGTNEKLFF. Here the CDR3 DNA reads TGTGCCAGCAGCTGGAAACTCGGGACTAATGAAAAACTGTTTTTT.

Concerning this clonotype: Because the CDR3's place on the DNA is in doubt, the DNA is left out and the CDR3 is given as listed by TCRdb. The J gene is TRBJ1-3, the V gene TRBV7-3; TRBD1, as called in the table, went unchecked against the DNA. The CDR3 is made up of 19 amino acids, end residues included. Looked up from germline, CDR1 is SGHTA and CDR2 is FQGTGA. CDR3 sequence reads: CASSIYLCSVAGFGNTIYF.

The chain combines TRBV7-9 with TRBJ2-7, with D possibly being TRBD2 (6 bases). The CDR3 is 15 amino acids. Germline V gene lookup returns CDR1 SEHNR and CDR2 FQNEAQ (reference sequence). The germline V and J ends were trimmed by 6 bases and 1 base, with 16 bases remaining between them. CDR3 amino acids: CASSYPGRESYEQYF. CDR3 nucleotides: TGTGCCAGCAGTTATCCGGGACGGGAGTCCTACGAGCAGTACTTC.